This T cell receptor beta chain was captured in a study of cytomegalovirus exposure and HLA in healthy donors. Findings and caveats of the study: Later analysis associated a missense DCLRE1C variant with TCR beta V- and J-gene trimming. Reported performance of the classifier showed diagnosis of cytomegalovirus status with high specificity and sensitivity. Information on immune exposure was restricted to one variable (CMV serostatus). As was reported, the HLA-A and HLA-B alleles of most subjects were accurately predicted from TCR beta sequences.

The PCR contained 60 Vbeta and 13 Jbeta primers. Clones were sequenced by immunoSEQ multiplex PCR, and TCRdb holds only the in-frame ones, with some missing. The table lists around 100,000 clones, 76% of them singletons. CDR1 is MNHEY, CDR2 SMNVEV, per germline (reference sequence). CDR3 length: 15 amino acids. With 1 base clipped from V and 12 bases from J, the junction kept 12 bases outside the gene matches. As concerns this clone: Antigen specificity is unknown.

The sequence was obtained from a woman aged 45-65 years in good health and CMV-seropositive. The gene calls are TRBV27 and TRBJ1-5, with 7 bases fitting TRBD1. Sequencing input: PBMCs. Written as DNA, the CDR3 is TGTGCCAGCAGTTTATTCGGGACAGAGAAGGCGGTCCAGCATTTT. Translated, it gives CASSLFGTEKAVQHF.